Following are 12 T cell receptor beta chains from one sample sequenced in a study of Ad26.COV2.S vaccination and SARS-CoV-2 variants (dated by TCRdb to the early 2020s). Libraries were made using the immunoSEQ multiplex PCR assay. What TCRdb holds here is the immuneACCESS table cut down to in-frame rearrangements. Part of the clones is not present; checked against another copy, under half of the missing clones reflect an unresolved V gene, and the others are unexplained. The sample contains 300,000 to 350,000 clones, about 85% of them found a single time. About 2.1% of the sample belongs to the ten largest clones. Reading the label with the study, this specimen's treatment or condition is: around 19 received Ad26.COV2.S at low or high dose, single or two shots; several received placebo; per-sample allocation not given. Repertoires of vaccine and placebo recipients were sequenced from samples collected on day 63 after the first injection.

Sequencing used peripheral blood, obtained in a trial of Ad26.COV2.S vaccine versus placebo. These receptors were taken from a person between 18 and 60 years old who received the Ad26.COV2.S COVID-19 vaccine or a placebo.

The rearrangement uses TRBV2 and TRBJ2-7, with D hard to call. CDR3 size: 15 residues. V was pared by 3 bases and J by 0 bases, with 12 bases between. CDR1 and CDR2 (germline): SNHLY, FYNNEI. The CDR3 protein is CASSEVLTSSYEQYF. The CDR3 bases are TGTGCCAGCAGTGAGGTTTTGACTTCCTCCTACGAGCAGTACTTC.

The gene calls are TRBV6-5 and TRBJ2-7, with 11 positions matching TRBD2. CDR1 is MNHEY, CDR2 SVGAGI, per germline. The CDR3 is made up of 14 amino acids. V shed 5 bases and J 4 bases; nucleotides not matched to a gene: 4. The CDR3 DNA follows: TGTGCCAGCAGTATTAGCGGGGGGGCGTACGAGCAGTACTTC. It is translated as CASSISGGAYEQYF.

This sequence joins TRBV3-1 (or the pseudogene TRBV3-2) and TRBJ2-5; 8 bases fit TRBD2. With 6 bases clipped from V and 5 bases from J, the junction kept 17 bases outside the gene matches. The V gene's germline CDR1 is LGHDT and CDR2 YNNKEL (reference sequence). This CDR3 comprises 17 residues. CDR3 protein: CASRSRSIAGFGETQYF. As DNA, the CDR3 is TGTGCCAGCAGATCAAGGTCGATAGCGGGGTTCGGGGAGACCCAGTACTTC.

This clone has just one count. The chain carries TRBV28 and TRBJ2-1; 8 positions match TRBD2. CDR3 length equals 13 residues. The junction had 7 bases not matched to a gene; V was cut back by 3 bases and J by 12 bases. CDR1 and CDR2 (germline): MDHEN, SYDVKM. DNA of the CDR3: TGTGCCAGCAGTTTCAACCGGGGGGGCTGGCAGTTCTTC. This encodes CASSFNRGGWQFF.

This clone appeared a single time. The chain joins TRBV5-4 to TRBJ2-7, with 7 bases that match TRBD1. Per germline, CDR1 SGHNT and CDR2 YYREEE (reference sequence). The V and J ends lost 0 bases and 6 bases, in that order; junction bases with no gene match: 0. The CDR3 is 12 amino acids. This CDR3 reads CASSLGTGEQYF. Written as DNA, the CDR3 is TGTGCCAGCAGCTTGGGGACAGGCGAGCAGTACTTC.

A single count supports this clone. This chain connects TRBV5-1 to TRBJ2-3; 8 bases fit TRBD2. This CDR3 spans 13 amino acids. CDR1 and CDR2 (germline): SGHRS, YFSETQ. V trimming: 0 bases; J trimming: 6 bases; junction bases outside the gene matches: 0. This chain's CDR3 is CASSLASGDTQYF. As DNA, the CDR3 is TGCGCCAGCAGCTTGGCTAGCGGGGATACGCAGTATTTT.

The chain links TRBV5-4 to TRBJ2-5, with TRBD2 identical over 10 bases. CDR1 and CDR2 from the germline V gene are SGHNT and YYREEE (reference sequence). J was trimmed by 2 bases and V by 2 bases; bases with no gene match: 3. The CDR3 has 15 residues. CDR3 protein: CASSLLAGLQETQYF. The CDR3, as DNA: TGTGCCAGCAGCTTACTAGCGGGGCTTCAAGAGACCCAGTACTTC.

CDR3 amino acids: CASRRLADFTDTQYF. The DNA for the CDR3 is TGTGCCAGCAGACGACTAGCGGACTTCACAGATACGCAGTATTTT. The rearrangement joins TRBV6-6 to TRBJ2-3; TRBD2 agrees at 9 bases. In germline, CDR1 is MNHNY, CDR2 SVGAGI (reference sequence). V shed 6 bases and J 2 bases; nucleotides not matched to a gene: 6. There are 15 residues in the CDR3.

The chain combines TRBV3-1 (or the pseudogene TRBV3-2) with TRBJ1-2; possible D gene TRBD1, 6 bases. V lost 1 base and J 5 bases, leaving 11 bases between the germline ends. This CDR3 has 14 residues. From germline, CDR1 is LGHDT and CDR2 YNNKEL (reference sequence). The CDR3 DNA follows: TGTGCCAGCAGCCAAGGCAGGGGAGGATATGGCTACACCTTC. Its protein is CASSQGRGGYGYTF.

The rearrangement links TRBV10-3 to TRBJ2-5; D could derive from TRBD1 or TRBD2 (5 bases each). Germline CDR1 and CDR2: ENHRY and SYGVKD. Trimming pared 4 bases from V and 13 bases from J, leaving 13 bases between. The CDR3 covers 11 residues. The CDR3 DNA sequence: TGTGCCATCAGTGGGGGACCTAAGACGTACTTC. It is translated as CAISGGPKTYF.

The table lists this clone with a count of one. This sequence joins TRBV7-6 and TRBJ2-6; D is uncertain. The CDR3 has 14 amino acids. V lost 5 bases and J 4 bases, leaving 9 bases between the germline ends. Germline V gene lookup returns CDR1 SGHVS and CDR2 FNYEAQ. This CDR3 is CASSAQSGANVLTF. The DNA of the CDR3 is TGTGCCAGCAGCGCACAATCCGGGGCCAACGTCCTGACTTTC.

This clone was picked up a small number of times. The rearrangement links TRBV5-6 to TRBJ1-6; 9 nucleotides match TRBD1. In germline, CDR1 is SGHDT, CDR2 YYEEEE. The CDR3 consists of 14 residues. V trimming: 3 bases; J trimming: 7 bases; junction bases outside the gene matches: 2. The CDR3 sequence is CASSWGQGNSPLHF. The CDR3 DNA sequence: TGTGCCAGCAGCTGGGGACAGGGAAATTCACCCCTCCACTTT. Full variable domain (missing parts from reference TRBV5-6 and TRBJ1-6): DAGVTQSPTHLIKTRGQQVTLRCSPKSGHDTVSWYQQALGQGPQFIFQYYEEEERQRGNFPDRFSGHQFPNYSSELNVNALLLGDSALYLCASSWGQGNSPLHFGNGTRLTVT.